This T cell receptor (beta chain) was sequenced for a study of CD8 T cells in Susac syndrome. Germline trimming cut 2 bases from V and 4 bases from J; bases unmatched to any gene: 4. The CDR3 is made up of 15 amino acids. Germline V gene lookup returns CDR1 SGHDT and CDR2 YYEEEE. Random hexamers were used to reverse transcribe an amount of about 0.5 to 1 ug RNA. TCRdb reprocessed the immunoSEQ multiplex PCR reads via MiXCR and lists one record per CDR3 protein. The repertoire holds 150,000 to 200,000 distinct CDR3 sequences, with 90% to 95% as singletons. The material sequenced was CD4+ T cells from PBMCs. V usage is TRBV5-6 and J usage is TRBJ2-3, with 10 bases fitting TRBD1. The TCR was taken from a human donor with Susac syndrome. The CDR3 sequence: CASSFRDRGPDTQYF. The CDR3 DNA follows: TGTGCCAGCAGCTTCCGGGACAGGGGTCCAGATACGCAGTATTTT.